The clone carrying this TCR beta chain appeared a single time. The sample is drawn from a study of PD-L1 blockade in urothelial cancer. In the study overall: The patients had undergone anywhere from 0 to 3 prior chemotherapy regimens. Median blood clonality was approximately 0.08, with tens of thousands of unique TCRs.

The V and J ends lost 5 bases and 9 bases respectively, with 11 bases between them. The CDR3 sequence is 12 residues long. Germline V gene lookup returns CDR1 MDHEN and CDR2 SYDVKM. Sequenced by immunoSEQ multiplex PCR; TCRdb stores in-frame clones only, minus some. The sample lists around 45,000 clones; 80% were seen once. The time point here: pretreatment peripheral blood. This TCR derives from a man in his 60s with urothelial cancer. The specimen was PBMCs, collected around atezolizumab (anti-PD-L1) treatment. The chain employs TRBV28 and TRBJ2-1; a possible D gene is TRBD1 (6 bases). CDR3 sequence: CASSTRGREQFF. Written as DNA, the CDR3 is TGTGCCAGCAGTACCAGGGGTCGTGAGCAGTTCTTC.